What follows are 10 T cell receptor beta chains derived from one specimen sequenced in a study of beta chain features in type 1 diabetes. Sequencing targeted expressed TCRB transcripts, as all isolated RNA had been reverse transcribed. Repertoires were generated with immunoSEQ multiplex PCR, while TCRdb's copy carries only in-frame clones and drops some. The data contain fewer than 650,000 clones, roughly 15% of them singletons. Sequencing used naive CD4+ T cells from blood. These receptor sequences come from a man between 18 and 35 years old in good health.

This clone occurred a few times. The rearrangement links TRBV9 to TRBJ1-6; D gene unclear. Germline-derived CDR1 and CDR2 are SGDLS and YYNGEE. Between the trimmed V and J ends, which lost 4 bases and 2 bases, there was a span of 10 bases. The CDR3 extends over 15 amino acids. The CDR3: CASSPGRPYNSPLHF. The CDR3 region has the DNA TGTGCCAGCAGCCCCGGGAGGCCCTATAATTCACCCCTCCACTTT.

This clone has a handful of counts. DNA for the CDR3: TGTGCCAGCAGCCCTTTTCGGGGGGCATATGGCTACACCTTC. This codes for CASSPFRGAYGYTF. The rearrangement joins TRBV6-5 to TRBJ1-2; possibly TRBD1 for D (6 bases). The CDR3 spans 14 residues. V was cut by 6 bases and J by 5 bases, with 16 bases left in between. The germline V gene has CDR1 MNHEY and CDR2 SVGAGI.

This clone was found a few times. The chain is built from TRBV19 and TRBJ1-1; D may be TRBD1 (6 bases). CDR1 and CDR2 (germline): LNHDA, SQIVND (reference sequence). CDR3 length: 13 amino acids. V was clipped by 5 bases and J by 1 base, with 8 bases between them. The CDR3 region has the DNA TGTGCCAGTAGTGCGACAGGGAACACTGAAGCTTTCTTT. It is translated as CASSATGNTEAFF.

This clone was observed a few times. DNA for the CDR3: TGTGCCAGCAGTCCCCCGACTAGCGGGAGGTACGAGCAGTACTTC. Translation: CASSPPTSGRYEQYF. This rearrangement joins TRBV28 to TRBJ2-7; 13 nucleotides match TRBD2. This CDR3 comprises 15 residues. Trimming cost V 5 bases and J 4 bases; bases outside gene matches: 5. Per germline, CDR1 MDHEN and CDR2 SYDVKM.

This clone was recorded a few times. The CDR3 region has the DNA TGCGCCAGCAGCCAAGAGGCAGTCGGGAACACTGAAGCTTTCTTT. Translation gives CASSQEAVGNTEAFF. This chain links TRBV4-3 with TRBJ1-1; D unresolved. Trimming stripped 0 bases from V and 1 base from J, with 9 bases between. Germline CDR1 reads LGHNA; CDR2 reads YSLEER. The CDR3 loop spans 15 amino acids.

This clone was recorded a few times. The chain recombines TRBV28 with TRBJ2-5, with a possible D match to TRBD2 (6 bases). Trimming took 1 base from V and 4 from J, leaving 10 bases between them. Germline V lookup: CDR1 MDHEN, CDR2 SYDVKM. The CDR3 covers 14 residues. CDR3 amino acids: CASSLSGGGETQYF. CDR3 nucleotide sequence: TGTGCCAGCAGTTTATCTGGGGGAGGAGAGACCCAGTACTTC.

The table lists this clone with a few counts. The chain combines TRBV28 with TRBJ2-4; D is unresolved. CDR1 and CDR2 (germline): MDHEN, SYDVKM. Trimming removed 4 bases from V and 4 bases from J, with 8 bases in between. This CDR3 is built from 13 residues. DNA for the CDR3: TGTGCCAGCAGTTCGGACCCAAAAAACATTCAGTACTTC. This codes for CASSSDPKNIQYF.

The chain uses TRBV10-3 and TRBJ1-2; the match to TRBD1 covers 8 bases. J gave up 8 bases and V 4 bases, and 9 bases lay outside the gene matches. This CDR3 contains 14 residues. The germline CDR1 and CDR2 sequences are ENHRY and SYGVKD. The CDR3 DNA sequence: TGTGCCATCAGTGCCTCAGGGGGCGCGGGAGGCTACACCTTC. Amino acid sequence: CAISASGGAGGYTF.

This clone was detected a few times. The V gene is TRBV7-3, the J gene TRBJ2-3, with a tentative D call TRBD1 (5 bases). The germline V gene encodes CDR1 SGHTA and CDR2 FQGTGA. Between the trimmed V and J ends, which lost 3 bases and 2 bases, there was a span of 12 bases. The CDR3 has 15 residues. This CDR3 reads CASSFPTGATDTQYF. The CDR3 DNA is TGTGCCAGCAGCTTTCCAACAGGAGCCACAGATACGCAGTATTTT.

The chain couples TRBV30 to TRBJ1-5; possibly TRBD1 for D (6 bases). The CDR3 consists of 13 residues. Germline V gene data show CDR1 as GTSNPN and CDR2 as SVGIG (reference sequence). The V end was cut by 5 bases, the J end by 7 bases, with 15 bases between. This CDR3 is CAWAGAVEQPQHF. The DNA of the CDR3 is TGTGCCTGGGCAGGGGCAGTAGAACAGCCCCAGCATTTT.